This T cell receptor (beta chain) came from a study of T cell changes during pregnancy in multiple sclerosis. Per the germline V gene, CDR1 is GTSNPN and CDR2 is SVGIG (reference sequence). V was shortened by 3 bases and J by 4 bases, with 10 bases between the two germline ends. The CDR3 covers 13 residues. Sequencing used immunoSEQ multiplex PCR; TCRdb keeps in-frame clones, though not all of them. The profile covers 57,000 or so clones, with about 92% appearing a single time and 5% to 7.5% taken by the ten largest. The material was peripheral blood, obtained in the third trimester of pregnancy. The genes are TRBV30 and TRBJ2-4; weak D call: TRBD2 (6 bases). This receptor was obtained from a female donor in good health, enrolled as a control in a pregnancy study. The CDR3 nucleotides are TGTGCCTGGAGCCCGACTAGAAAAAACATTCAGTACTTC. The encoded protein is CAWSPTRKNIQYF. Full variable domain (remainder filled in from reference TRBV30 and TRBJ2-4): SQTIHQWPATLVQPVGSPLSLECTVEGTSNPNLYWYRQAAGRGLQLLFYSVGIGQISSEVPQNLSASRPQDRQFILSSKKLLLSDSGFYLCAWSPTRKNIQYFGAGTRLSVL.